These T cell receptor beta chains were read from a single sample in a study of T cell responses to AZD1222 COVID-19 vaccine. The method was immunoSEQ multiplex PCR; TCRdb's version includes in-frame clones alone and lacks a portion of them. There are 150,000 to 200,000 clones in the sample; around 87% occur only once, and 2% to 3% lies in the top ten. The sample consisted of peripheral blood, taken on day 0 of AZD1222 vaccination. These receptors were collected from an adult in good health. The CDR3 runs from the conserved cysteine through the conserved F or W. Each record gives: V gene, CDR3 length, clone size, D gene, J gene, CDR3 DNA, CDR3 protein. D genes are given only for firm matches. Size tells how often a clone was seen (once, few, many) or the class of an expanded clone, and some rows leave it out.

>TRBV11-1|14|few|-|TRBJ1-2
TGTGCCAGCAGCATATCAGGGGTAGGATATGGCTACACCTTC
CASSISGVGYGYTF
>TRBV4-2|17|-|TRBD2|TRBJ2-7
TGTGCCAGCAGCCAAGCCACTTCGAGCGGGAGGAAGTACGAGCAGTACTTC
CASSQATSSGRKYEQYF
>TRBV21-1|15|-|-|TRBJ2-7
TGTGCCAGCAGTTCACCCATCCGGCCCTCGGGAGAGCAGTACTTC
CASSSPIRPSGEQYF
>TRBV29-1|13|-|TRBD1|TRBJ2-7
TGCAGCGTAGGCGGGACAGGCGAGTCGAAGCAGTACTTC
CSVGGTGESKQYF
>TRBV6-1|13|-|-|TRBJ1-2
TGTGCCAGCAGTGAATCGGGCAGAACCGGCTACACCTTC
CASSESGRTGYTF
>TRBV10-3|14|-|TRBD1|TRBJ2-7
TGTGCCATCAGTGGGGGACAGAACTCGTACGAGCAGTACTTC
CAISGGQNSYEQYF
>TRBV9|13|-|-|TRBJ2-1
TGTGCCAGCAGCGTACAGGAGTACAATGAGCAGTTCTTC
CASSVQEYNEQFF
>TRBV6-1|16|-|TRBD2|TRBJ2-1
TGTGCCAGCAGTGAATTGGCGGGAGGCGGTTGGGATGAGCAGTTCTTC
CASSELAGGGWDEQFF
>TRBV29-1|12|-|-|TRBJ1-2
TGCAGCGTTGAACGGGAAAACTATGGCTACACCTTC
CSVERENYGYTF
>TRBV28|14|-|-|TRBJ2-7
TGTGCCAGCTCCGGAGGTAGGACAACCTACGAGCAGTACTTC
CASSGGRTTYEQYF
>TRBV3-1/TRBV3-2|15|-|-|TRBJ2-1
TGTGCCAGCAGCCCCACTCGTAGCTCCTACAATGAGCAGTTCTTC
CASSPTRSSYNEQFF
>TRBV6-5|15|-|TRBD1|TRBJ1-2
TGTGCCAGCAGTTATCAGGGACAGGGGAACTATGGCTACACCTTC
CASSYQGQGNYGYTF
>TRBV10-1|18|-|TRBD2|TRBJ2-7
TGCGCCAGCAGTGAACTAGCGGGAGATCTTACTAATCTTTACGAGCAGTACTTC
CASSELAGDLTNLYEQYF
>TRBV19|16|-|-|TRBJ1-4
TGTGCCAGTAGTCTAACCCCACGGGTGACTAATGAAAAACTGTTTTTT
CASSLTPRVTNEKLFF
>TRBV4-1|16|-|-|TRBJ1-1
TGCGCCAGCAGCCAAGATGACATCTCCCAAAACACTGAAGCTTTCTTT
CASSQDDISQNTEAFF
>TRBV7-8|13|-|-|TRBJ2-7
TGTGCCAGCAGCTTAGCCCAATCCTACGAGCAGTACTTC
CASSLAQSYEQYF
>TRBV30|15|once|-|TRBJ1-4
TGTGCCTGGAGGCTTCACGGGCAGGGAAGTGAAAAACTGTTTTTT
CAWRLHGQGSEKLFF
>TRBV30|12|-|-|TRBJ2-7
TGTGCCTGGGAGTTTCCATGGGGCGAGCAGTACTTC
CAWEFPWGEQYF
>TRBV5-5|14|-|-|TRBJ2-3
TGTGCCAGCAGCCTCGGTCCTAGCACAGATACGCAGTATTTT
CASSLGPSTDTQYF
>TRBV6-5|14|-|TRBD1|TRBJ2-7
TGTGCCAGCAGTACAACAGGGGGCGTGTACGAGCAGTACTTC
CASSTTGGVYEQYF
>TRBV11-2|18|-|TRBD2|TRBJ2-1
TGTGCCAGCAGCGGCGGGGTCAGCGGGGGCAGCTCCTACAATGAGCAGTTCTTC
CASSGGVSGGSSYNEQFF
>TRBV30|11|-|TRBD1|TRBJ2-1
TGTGCCTGGACCAGAGGACAGGTGGAGTTCTTC
CAWTRGQVEFF
>TRBV9|13|few|-|TRBJ1-2
TGTGCCAGCAGCGTTGATTTTCCATATGGCTACACCTTC
CASSVDFPYGYTF
>TRBV5-6|13|-|-|TRBJ1-5
TGTGCCAGCAGCCCGGATCCCAATCAGCCCCAGCATTTT
CASSPDPNQPQHF
>TRBV19|15|-|-|TRBJ1-5
TGTGCCAGTAGTATGGTCCCGGCAGGCAATCAGCCCCAGCATTTT
CASSMVPAGNQPQHF
>TRBV3-1/TRBV3-2|16|-|TRBD2|TRBJ2-5
TGTGCCAGCAGCCCAGGACTAGCGGGAGCCAGGGAGACCCAGTACTTC
CASSPGLAGARETQYF
>TRBV14|14|-|-|TRBJ1-1
TGTGCCAGCAGCCTCCCAGGGCAGAACACTGAAGCTTTCTTT
CASSLPGQNTEAFF
>TRBV11-2|14|-|-|TRBJ2-3
TGTGCCAGCAGCTTAGGCCCCAGGGACGTTACGCAGTATTTT
CASSLGPRDVTQYF
>TRBV5-1|14|-|TRBD1|TRBJ1-2
TGCGCCAGCAGCTTCCGACAGGGAGACTATGGCTACACCTTC
CASSFRQGDYGYTF
>TRBV6-5|14|-|TRBD2|TRBJ2-1
TGTGCCAGCAGGGGGACTAGCCTGATTAATGAGCAGTTCTTC
CASRGTSLINEQFF
>TRBV5-1|13|few|-|TRBJ2-7
TGCGCCAGCAGCCCGGAGGGACTTTACGAGCAGTACTTC
CASSPEGLYEQYF
>TRBV12-2|15|-|-|TRBJ2-2
TGTGCAAGTCGCCTTAGACAGGGGGGCACCGGGGAGCTGTTTTTT
CASRLRQGGTGELFF
>TRBV3-1/TRBV3-2|15|-|-|TRBJ2-3
TGTGCCAGCAGCCCCCCGGTTGCTAGCACAGATACGCAGTATTTT
CASSPPVASTDTQYF
>TRBV6-6|14|-|TRBD1|TRBJ1-1
TGTGCCAGCAAAGGGGGCGGGGGACGGCCTGAAGCTTTCTTT
CASKGGGGRPEAFF
>TRBV29-1|13|-|-|TRBJ2-1
TGCAGCGCCCTAGGGCTGGTGAGAAATGAGCAGTTCTTC
CSALGLVRNEQFF
>TRBV19|18|-|TRBD2|TRBJ2-1
TGTGCCAGTAGTGACCAGGGATGGGGCGGGGGCTCCTACAATGAGCAGTTCTTC
CASSDQGWGGGSYNEQFF
>TRBV3-1/TRBV3-2|14|few|TRBD1|TRBJ1-1
TGTGCCAGCAGCCAGTATACAGGGGGCGAGATTTCTTTCTTT
CASSQYTGGEISFF
>TRBV27|14|-|-|TRBJ1-2
TGTGCCAGCAGTTCCGTGGGGGAGGACTATGGCTACACCTTC
CASSSVGEDYGYTF
>TRBV5-1|14|-|-|TRBJ1-3
TGCGCCAGCAGCTTGGCCCGGCCGGGAAACACCATATATTTT
CASSLARPGNTIYF
>TRBV2|15|-|-|TRBJ2-2
TGTGCCAGCAGTGATCCGGGGAAGAACACCGGGGAGCTGTTTTTT
CASSDPGKNTGELFF
>TRBV19|16|-|-|TRBJ1-5
TGTGCCAGTACCCCCCAAGGACGACACACCAATCAGCCCCAGCATTTT
CASTPQGRHTNQPQHF
>TRBV7-2|17|-|TRBD2|TRBJ2-5
TGTGCCAGCAGCTTAGCCGGGACTAGCGGAAGCTTAGAGACCCAGTACTTC
CASSLAGTSGSLETQYF
>TRBV19|14|-|-|TRBJ2-1
TGTGCCAGTAGAAGAGACGGAACCTACAATGAGCAGTTCTTC
CASRRDGTYNEQFF
>TRBV6-5|13|-|-|TRBJ2-5
TGTGCCAGCACCCCCAGGTTGGAGGAGACCCAGTACTTC
CASTPRLEETQYF
>TRBV3-1/TRBV3-2|16|-|TRBD2|TRBJ2-5
TGTGCCAGCAGCCAGTGGGTAGCGGGAGTGCAAGAGACCCAGTACTTC
CASSQWVAGVQETQYF
>TRBV4-2|15|-|-|TRBJ2-1
TGTGCCAGCAGCCAAGATAAGGGCTCGAACAATGAGCAGTTCTTC
CASSQDKGSNNEQFF
>TRBV21-1|15|-|-|TRBJ2-2
TGTGCCAGCAGCTACCGGGACAGGGTGGTCGGGGAGCTGTTTTTT
CASSYRDRVVGELFF
>TRBV28|15|-|-|TRBJ1-4
TGTGCCAGCAGTCTCCCGGGACAAAGTAATGAAAAACTGTTTTTT
CASSLPGQSNEKLFF
>TRBV9|14|once|-|TRBJ2-7
TGTGCCAGCAGCCCTAGCAGGGGTTCCTACGAGCAGTACTTC
CASSPSRGSYEQYF
>TRBV7-6|16|-|-|TRBJ2-1
TGTGCCAGCAGCTTACCCCCGGGGGTTCTATACAATGAGCAGTTCTTC
CASSLPPGVLYNEQFF
>TRBV6-2/TRBV6-3|20|-|TRBD2|TRBJ2-4
TGTGCCAGCAGTTACTCGATTTCCTCGCGGGAGGGCTTAGCCAAAAACATTCAGTACTTC
CASSYSISSREGLAKNIQYF
>TRBV7-2|14|once|-|TRBJ2-5
TGTGCCAGCAGCTCCCGACAGACTCAAGAGACCCAGTACTTC
CASSSRQTQETQYF
>TRBV19|18|-|TRBD2|TRBJ2-7
TGTGCCAGTAGTATAGAAAGGGATAGCGGGAGAATTGCCTACGAGCAGTACTTC
CASSIERDSGRIAYEQYF
>TRBV12-3/TRBV12-4|13|few|-|TRBJ1-1
TGTGCCAGCAGCCGAACAGAAAACACTGAAGCTTTCTTT
CASSRTENTEAFF